These 30 T cell receptor beta chains were sequenced from one sample in a study of cytomegalovirus exposure and HLA in healthy donors. PCR was performed using 60 Vbeta and 13 Jbeta primers. Here immunoSEQ multiplex PCR was the method, and the copy in TCRdb shows in-frame clones only, minus some. This table holds over 200,000 clones. The specimen sequenced was PBMCs. The origin of the receptors is a woman in her 30s in good health and CMV-seropositive.

The rearrangement joins TRBV6-1 to TRBJ2-5; TRBD1 matches at 8 bases. With 6 bases clipped from V and 1 base from J, the junction kept 7 bases outside the gene matches. This CDR3 comprises 15 residues. The germline V gene encodes CDR1 MNHNS and CDR2 SASEGT. CDR3 nucleotide sequence: TGTGCCAGCAGAACCGCGACAGGGGCCCAAGAGACCCAGTACTTC. This encodes CASRTATGAQETQYF.

The rearrangement joins TRBV7-9 to TRBJ2-5, with D possibly TRBD2 on 7 matching bases. The CDR3 has 14 residues. V lost 2 bases and J lost 3, with 10 bases in between. Germline CDR1 is SEHNR and CDR2 is FQNEAQ (reference sequence). CDR3 nucleotides: TGTGCCAGCAGCTTAAAAGGGGGGGAAGAGACCCAGTACTTC. This sequence encodes CASSLKGGEETQYF.

V gene TRBV5-6 combines with J gene TRBJ1-6; D unclear. The CDR3 has 15 residues. V lost 4 bases, J lost 10 bases, and 18 bases lay in between. Looked up from germline, CDR1 is SGHDT and CDR2 is YYEEEE. The CDR3 DNA follows: TGTGCCAGCAGCCCCCGTGAGGTCCCGAGATCACCCCTCCACTTT. It translates to CASSPREVPRSPLHF.

This chain links TRBV11-1 with TRBJ2-3; D gene uncertain. CDR3 length equals 15 residues. Trimming removed 0 bases at V and 2 bases at J, with 9 bases between. The germline V gene has CDR1 SGHAT and CDR2 FQDESV (reference sequence). The CDR3 nucleotides are TGTGCCAGCAGCTTAGCGTTAGCAGTCACAGATACGCAGTATTTT. Its protein product is CASSLALAVTDTQYF.

The chain joins TRBV5-1 to TRBJ2-7; 9 bases are a match to TRBD2. The CDR3 sequence is 16 residues long. The V segment lost 1 base and the J segment 4 bases; nucleotides outside the gene matches: 9. From germline, CDR1 is SGHRS and CDR2 YFSETQ. The CDR3 nucleotides read TGCGCCAGCAGCTTGCGCGCAGCGGGGGGACCTTACGAGCAGTACTTC. It yields the protein CASSLRAAGGPYEQYF. Full variable domain (missing parts from reference TRBV5-1 and TRBJ2-7): KAGVTQTPRYLIKTRGQQVTLSCSPISGHRSVSWYQQTPGQGLQFLFEYFSETQRNKGNFPGRFSGRQFSNSRSEMNVSTLELGDSALYLCASSLRAAGGPYEQYFGPGTRLTVT.

This chain joins TRBV28 and TRBJ2-7, with 7 nucleotides matching TRBD1. The CDR3 has 13 amino acids. The germline gives CDR1 MDHEN, CDR2 SYDVKM. V trimming: 5 bases; J trimming: 3 bases; junction bases outside the gene matches: 4. The CDR3, as DNA: TGTGCCAGCAGTGTTGCAGGGGGCTACGAGCAGTACTTC. Protein: CASSVAGGYEQYF.

The chain joins TRBV12-5 to TRBJ2-5, with 11 bases that match TRBD2. CDR3 length equals 16 residues. V dropped 1 base and J dropped 3; count of bases not matched to a gene: 4. CDR1 LGHNT and CDR2 FRNRAP come from the germline V gene. The CDR3 DNA sequence: TGTGCTAGTGGTTTGGAACTAGCGGGAGACGAAGAGACCCAGTACTTC. Residues: CASGLELAGDEETQYF.

The chain carries TRBV28 and TRBJ2-2; 10 bases line up with TRBD2. V gave up 6 bases and J gave up 3 bases; unmatched junction bases: 7. This CDR3 has 16 amino acids. In germline, CDR1 is MDHEN, CDR2 SYDVKM. DNA of the CDR3: TGTGCCAGCAGCTTGGCGACTAGCGGGTACACCGGGGAGCTGTTTTTT. This sequence encodes CASSLATSGYTGELFF.

The gene calls are TRBV11-3 and TRBJ2-3, with 9 bases that match TRBD2. This CDR3 is built from 14 residues. V shed 5 bases, J shed 5 bases, and the junction held 5 bases outside the gene matches. From germline, CDR1 is SGHNT and CDR2 YENEEA. CDR3 loop: CASSRGGGGDTQYF. The CDR3 coding sequence is TGTGCCAGCAGCCGCGGGGGGGGCGGAGATACGCAGTATTTT.

The V and J genes are TRBV7-6 and TRBJ2-3; TRBD2 matches at 7 bases. Germline values: CDR1 SGHVS, CDR2 FNYEAQ. V was clipped by 5 bases and J by 5 bases; unmatched bases: 7. The CDR3 spans 14 residues. The chain's CDR3 is CASSQTSPQDTQYF. The DNA of the CDR3 is TGTGCCAGCAGCCAGACTAGCCCGCAAGATACGCAGTATTTT. The full variable domain, rest sourced from reference TRBV7-6 and TRBJ2-3, is GAGVSQSPRYKVTKRGQDVALRCDPISGHVSLYWYRQALGQGPEFLTYFNYEAQQDKSGLPNDRFSAERPEGSISTLTIQRTEQRDSAMYRCASSQTSPQDTQYFGPGTRLTVL.

The V gene is TRBV25-1, the J gene TRBJ2-7; 8 nucleotides match TRBD1. J was trimmed by 2 bases and V by 4 bases; bases with no gene match: 1. Germline V gene data show CDR1 as MGHDK and CDR2 as SYGVNS. This CDR3 has 13 residues. This chain's CDR3 is CASSGTGPYEQYF. In DNA, the CDR3 is TGTGCCAGCAGTGGGACAGGGCCCTACGAGCAGTACTTC.

V usage is TRBV6-5 and J usage is TRBJ1-1; 7 bases are shared with TRBD1. Germline loops: CDR1 MNHEY, CDR2 SVGAGI. The CDR3 extends over 14 amino acids. V shed 5 bases and J 5 bases; nucleotides not matched to a gene: 8. The CDR3 nucleotides read TGTGCCAGCAGTCGACAGGGAGGAAAAACTGAAGCTTTCTTT. Protein product: CASSRQGGKTEAFF.

In DNA form, the CDR3 reads TGTGCCAGCAGCCCTTTTCGGGGGAATGAAAAACTGTTTTTT. Protein: CASSPFRGNEKLFF. This rearrangement joins TRBV7-9 to TRBJ1-4, with D tentatively TRBD1 (5 bases). Trimming cost V 5 bases and J 5 bases, with 12 bases left between them. From germline, CDR1 is SEHNR and CDR2 FQNEAQ (reference sequence). CDR3 length: 14 amino acids.

The V and J genes are TRBV7-9 and TRBJ2-5, with D perhaps matching TRBD2 (6 bases). The J call is doubtful: the DNA matches TRBJ2-7 better. The CDR3 totals 14 residues. CDR1 and CDR2 (germline): SEHNR, FQNEAQ (reference sequence). The CDR3 DNA follows: TGTGCCAGCAGCTCGGGGACTCAATCCTACGAGCAGTACTTC. This translates into CASSSGTQSYEQYF.

V is TRBV5-6 and J is TRBJ2-5; TRBD1 agrees at 11 bases. Trimming cost V 4 bases and J 1 base; bases outside gene matches: 12. In germline, CDR1 is SGHDT, CDR2 YYEEEE. The CDR3 length is 18 residues. In DNA form, the CDR3 reads TGTGCCAGCAGCAAGGGACAGGGGGGTTTCTATATCCAAGAGACCCAGTACTTC. It yields the protein CASSKGQGGFYIQETQYF.

This chain uses TRBV6-1 with TRBJ2-3, with 11 positions matching TRBD2. This CDR3 spans 14 amino acids. V gave up 2 bases and J gave up 11 bases; unmatched junction bases: 6. CDR1 is MNHNS and CDR2 is SASEGT in the germline V gene. In DNA form, the CDR3 reads TGTGCCAGCAGTGAAATCCCCCTAGCGGGGGGGCAGTATTTT. It codes for CASSEIPLAGGQYF.

The V and J genes are TRBV5-1 and TRBJ2-7, with 10 positions matching TRBD1. The trim removed 1 base at V and 5 bases at J, leaving 12 bases unmatched. The CDR3 spans 17 residues. CDR1 is SGHRS and CDR2 is YFSETQ in the germline V gene. In nucleotides, the CDR3 is TGCGCCAGCAGCTTGCAGCCGACAGGGGGCGCCGGGGACGAGCAGTACTTC. Translating it yields CASSLQPTGGAGDEQYF.

The genes are TRBV7-4 and TRBJ1-3; D is undetermined. This CDR3 has 16 residues. From germline, CDR1 is SGHVT and CDR2 SQSDAQ. Trimming stripped 1 base from V and 0 bases from J, with 10 bases between. CDR3 nucleotides: TGTGCCAGCAGCTTAGGGCCGGGGTGCTCTGGAAACACCATATATTTT. The encoded protein is CASSLGPGCSGNTIYF.

The CDR3 nucleotides are TGTGCCAGCTCGACAGGGGGCAGTGAGACCCAGTACTTC. Translating it yields CASSTGGSETQYF. V and J are TRBV18 and TRBJ2-5, with 10 nucleotides matching TRBD1. J lost 5 bases, V lost 6 bases, and 3 bases had no gene match. This CDR3 has 13 residues. Germline assignment: CDR1 KGHSH and CDR2 LQKENI.

The rearrangement links TRBV7-8 to TRBJ1-2; possible D gene TRBD1, 6 bases. CDR1 is SGHVS and CDR2 is FQNEAQ in the germline V gene. This CDR3 has 15 amino acids. V lost 5 bases and J 0 bases, leaving 13 bases between the germline ends. The CDR3 spells CASSPWTDTNYGYTF. CDR3 in DNA: TGTGCCAGCAGCCCGTGGACAGACACTAACTATGGCTACACCTTC.

As regards this clone: In this CDR3 the conserved last residue, phenylalanine or tryptophan, is missing, so a read error is likely. The genes are TRBV6-1 and TRBJ1-4, with 8 bases matching TRBD1. From germline, CDR1 is MNHNS and CDR2 SASEGT. V trimming: 6 bases; J trimming: 8 bases; junction bases outside the gene matches: 8. CDR3 size: 14 residues. CDR3 sequence: CASSGGQGGEKLFS. CDR3 coding DNA: TGTGCCAGCAGCGGCGGACAGGGCGGGGAAAAACTGTTTTCT.

The chain recombines TRBV5-1 with TRBJ2-2, with 8 bases fitting TRBD1. With V trimmed by 6 bases and J by 0 bases, 13 bases remained unmatched. This CDR3 has 18 residues. Looked up from germline, CDR1 is SGHRS and CDR2 is YFSETQ. CDR3 bases: TGCGCCAGCAAATCAGGGGGCCCTAGTTTTCCGAACACCGGGGAGCTGTTTTTT. This gives the protein CASKSGGPSFPNTGELFF.

The chain couples TRBV7-2 to TRBJ1-2, with 8 bases aligning to TRBD1. The CDR3 is 15 residues long. The germline CDR1 and CDR2 sequences are SGHTA and FQGNSA. The junction had 10 bases not matched to a gene; V was cut back by 5 bases and J by 5 bases. The CDR3 DNA sequence: TGTGCCAGCAGCGAAAACAGGGGGAGTAGGTATGGCTACACCTTC. Amino acids: CASSENRGSRYGYTF.

Regarding this clone: One end of the junction does not line up with germline, which may come from a read error. The chain employs TRBV6-5 and TRBJ1-2, with 8 bases matching TRBD1. The CDR3 has 14 amino acids. Germline CDR1 is MNHEY and CDR2 is SVGAGI. The chain's CDR3 is CASSYTESGGPRAF. The CDR3 nucleotides are TGTGCCAGCAGTTACACCGAATCAGGGGGCCCCCGCGCCTTC.

The chain couples TRBV5-4 to TRBJ2-3; D gene uncertain. Germline V gene sequence: CDR1 SGHNT, CDR2 YYREEE (reference sequence). Trimming removed 5 bases at V and 3 bases at J, with 4 bases between. This CDR3 region has 11 residues. The CDR3 coding sequence is TGTGCCAGCAGTTATACAGATACGCAGTATTTT. This gives the protein CASSYTDTQYF.

The gene calls are TRBV27 and TRBJ2-2, with 11 nucleotides matching TRBD2. The germline V gene encodes CDR1 MNHEY and CDR2 SMNVEV (reference sequence). The CDR3 totals 16 residues. V dropped 5 bases and J dropped 5; count of bases not matched to a gene: 7. CDR3 DNA: TGTGCCAGCAGTCTTACTAGCGGGAGACCTACCGGGGAGCTGTTTTTT. This gives the protein CASSLTSGRPTGELFF.

This rearrangement joins TRBV7-2 to TRBJ2-7; the D gene is possibly TRBD1 (5 bases). Germline values: CDR1 SGHTA, CDR2 FQGNSA. The CDR3 is 13 residues long. V dropped 6 bases and J dropped 4 bases, with 13 bases sitting between them. Here the CDR3 reads CASSYSQGYEQYF. Written as DNA, the CDR3 is TGTGCCAGCAGTTATTCCCAGGGTTACGAGCAGTACTTC.

V and J are TRBV5-4 and TRBJ1-3, with TRBD1 matching over 10 bases. J gave up 2 bases and V 3 bases, and 2 bases lay outside the gene matches. The germline CDR1 and CDR2 sequences are SGHNT and YYREEE (reference sequence). This CDR3 region has 15 residues. CDR3 residues: CASSSGTGAGNTIYF. CDR3 in DNA: TGTGCCAGCAGCTCAGGGACAGGGGCTGGAAACACCATATATTTT.

This chain connects TRBV7-9 to TRBJ1-2; 9 nucleotides agree with TRBD1. V trimming: 4 bases; J trimming: 4 bases; junction bases outside the gene matches: 13. The length of the CDR3 is 17 residues. Germline CDR1 SEHNR, CDR2 FQNEAQ (reference sequence). The CDR3 reads CASSSTPDRGWIYGYTF. CDR3 DNA: TGTGCCAGCAGCTCGACCCCCGACAGGGGGTGGATCTATGGCTACACCTTC. Variable domain in full (rest from reference TRBV7-9 and TRBJ1-2): DTGVSQNPRHKITKRGQNVTFRCDPISEHNRLYWYRQTLGQGPEFLTYFQNEAQLEKSRLLSDRFSAERPKGSFSTLEIQRTEQGDSAMYLCASSSTPDRGWIYGYTFGSGTRLTVV.

This chain joins TRBV9 and TRBJ1-3, with D perhaps TRBD1 (6 bases). The CDR3 sequence is 17 residues long. The germline V and J ends were trimmed by 1 base and 0 bases, with 14 bases remaining between them. The germline V gene encodes CDR1 SGDLS and CDR2 YYNGEE. For the CDR3, the DNA is TGTGCCAGCAGCGTAAGGACAGAAAGTGCCTCTGGAAACACCATATATTTT. Amino acids: CASSVRTESASGNTIYF.